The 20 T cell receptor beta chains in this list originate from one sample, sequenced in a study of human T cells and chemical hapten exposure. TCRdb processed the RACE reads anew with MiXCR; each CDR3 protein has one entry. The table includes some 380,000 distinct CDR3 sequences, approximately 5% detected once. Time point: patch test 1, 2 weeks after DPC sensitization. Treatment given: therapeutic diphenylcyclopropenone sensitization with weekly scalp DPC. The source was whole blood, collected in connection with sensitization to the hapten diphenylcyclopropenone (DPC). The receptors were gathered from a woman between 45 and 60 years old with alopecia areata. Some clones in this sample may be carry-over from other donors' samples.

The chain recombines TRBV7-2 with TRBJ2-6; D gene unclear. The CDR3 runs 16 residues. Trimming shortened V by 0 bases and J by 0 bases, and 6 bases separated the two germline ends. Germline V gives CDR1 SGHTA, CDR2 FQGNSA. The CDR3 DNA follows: TGTGCCAGCAGCTTAGCACGGGTCTCTGGGGCCAACGTCCTGACTTTC. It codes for CASSLARVSGANVLTF.

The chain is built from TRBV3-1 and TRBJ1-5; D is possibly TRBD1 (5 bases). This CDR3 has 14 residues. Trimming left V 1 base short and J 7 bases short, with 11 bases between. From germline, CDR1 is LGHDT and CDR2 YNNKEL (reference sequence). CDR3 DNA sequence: TGTGCCAGCAGCCAAGGGGGGGTAAAGCAGCCCCAGCATTTT. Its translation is CASSQGGVKQPQHF. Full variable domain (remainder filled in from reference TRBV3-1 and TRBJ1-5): DTAVSQTPKYLVTQMGNDKSIKCEQNLGHDTMYWYKQDSKKFLKIMFSYNNKELIINETVPNRFSPKSPDKAHLNLHINSLELGDSAVYFCASSQGGVKQPQHFGDGTRLSIL.

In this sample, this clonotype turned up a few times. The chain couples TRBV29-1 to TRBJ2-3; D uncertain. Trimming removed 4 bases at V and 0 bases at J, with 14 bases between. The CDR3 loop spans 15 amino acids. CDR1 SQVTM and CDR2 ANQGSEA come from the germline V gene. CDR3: CSVGRVGTSTDTQYF. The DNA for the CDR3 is TGCAGCGTTGGAAGGGTCGGCACCAGCACAGATACGCAGTATTTT.

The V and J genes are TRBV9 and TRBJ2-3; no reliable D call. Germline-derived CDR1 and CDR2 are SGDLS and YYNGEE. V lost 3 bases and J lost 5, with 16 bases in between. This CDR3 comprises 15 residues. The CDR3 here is CASSGYSGFGDTQYF. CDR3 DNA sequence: TGTGCCAGCAGCGGATATAGTGGGTTCGGAGATACGCAGTATTTT.

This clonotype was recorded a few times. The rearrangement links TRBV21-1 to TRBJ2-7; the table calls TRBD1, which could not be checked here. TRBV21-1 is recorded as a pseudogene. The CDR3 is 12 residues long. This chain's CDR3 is CASSKPSGASNF. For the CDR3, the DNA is TGTGCCAGCAGCAAACCGAGCGGGGCGTCCAACTTC.

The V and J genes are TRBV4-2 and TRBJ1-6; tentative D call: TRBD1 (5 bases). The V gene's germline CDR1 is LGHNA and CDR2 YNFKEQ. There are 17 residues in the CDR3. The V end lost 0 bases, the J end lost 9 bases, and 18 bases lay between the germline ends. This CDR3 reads CASSQEPARAGLSPLHF. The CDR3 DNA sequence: TGTGCCAGCAGCCAAGAACCGGCGCGGGCAGGGCTTTCACCCCTCCACTTT.

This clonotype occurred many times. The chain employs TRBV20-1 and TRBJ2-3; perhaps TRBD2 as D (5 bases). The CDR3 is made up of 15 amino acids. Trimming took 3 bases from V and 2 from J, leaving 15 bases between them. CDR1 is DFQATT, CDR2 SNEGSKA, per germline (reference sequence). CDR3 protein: CSASNLAHSTDTQYF. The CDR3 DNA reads TGCAGTGCTAGTAACCTAGCACATTCCACAGATACGCAGTATTTT.

This CDR3 reads CSVFDTHTGELFF. As DNA, the CDR3 is TGCAGCGTTTTCGACACTCACACCGGGGAGCTGTTTTTT. V gene TRBV29-1 combines with J gene TRBJ2-2; D gene unclear. Germline values: CDR1 SQVTM, CDR2 ANQGSEA. There are 13 residues in the CDR3. The V end was cut by 5 bases, the J end by 3 bases, with 10 bases between.

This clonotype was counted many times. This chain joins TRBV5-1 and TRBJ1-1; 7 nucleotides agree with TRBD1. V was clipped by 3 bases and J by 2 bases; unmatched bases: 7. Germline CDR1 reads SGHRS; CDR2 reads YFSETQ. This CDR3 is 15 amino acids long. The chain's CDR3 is CASSSNRGPNTEAFF. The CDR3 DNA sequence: TGCGCCAGCAGCTCTAACAGGGGCCCTAACACTGAAGCTTTCTTT.

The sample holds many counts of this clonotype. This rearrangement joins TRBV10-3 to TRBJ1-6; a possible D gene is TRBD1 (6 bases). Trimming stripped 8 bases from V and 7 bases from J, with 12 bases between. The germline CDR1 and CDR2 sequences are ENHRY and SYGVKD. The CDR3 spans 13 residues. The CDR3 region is CAIAQGSNSPLHF. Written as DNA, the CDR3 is TGTGCCATCGCACAGGGATCCAATTCACCCCTCCACTTT.

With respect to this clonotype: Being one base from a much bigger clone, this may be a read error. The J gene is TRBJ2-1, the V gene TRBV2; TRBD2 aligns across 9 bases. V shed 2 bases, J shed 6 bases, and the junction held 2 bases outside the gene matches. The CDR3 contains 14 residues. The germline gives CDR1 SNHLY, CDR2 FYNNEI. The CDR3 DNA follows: TGTGCCAGCAGTGAACTAGCGGGGATCAATGAGCAGTTCTTC. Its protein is CASSELAGINEQFF. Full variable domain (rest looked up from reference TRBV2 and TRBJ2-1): EPEVTQTPSHQVTQMGQEVILRCVPISNHLYFYWYRQILGQKVEFLVSFYNNEISEKSEIFDDQFSVERPDGSNFTLKIRSTKLEDSAMYFCASSELAGINEQFFGPGTRLTVL.

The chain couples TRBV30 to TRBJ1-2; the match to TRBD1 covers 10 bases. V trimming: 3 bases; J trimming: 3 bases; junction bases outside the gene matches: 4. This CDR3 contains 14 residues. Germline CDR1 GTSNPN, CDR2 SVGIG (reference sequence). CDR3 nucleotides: TGTGCCTGGAGCCGGGACAGGGGAGACTATGGCTACACCTTC. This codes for CAWSRDRGDYGYTF.

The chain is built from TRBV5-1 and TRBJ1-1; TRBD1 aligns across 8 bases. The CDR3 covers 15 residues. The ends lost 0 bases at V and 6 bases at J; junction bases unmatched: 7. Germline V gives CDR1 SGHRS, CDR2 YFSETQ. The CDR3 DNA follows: TGCGCCAGCAGCTTGGAGCGGACAGGGAGCTCTGAAGCTTTCTTT. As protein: CASSLERTGSSEAFF.

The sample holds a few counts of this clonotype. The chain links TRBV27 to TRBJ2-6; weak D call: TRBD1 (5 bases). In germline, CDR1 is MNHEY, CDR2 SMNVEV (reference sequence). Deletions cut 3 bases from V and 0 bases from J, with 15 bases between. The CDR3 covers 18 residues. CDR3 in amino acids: CASSLRQPQRSGANVLTF. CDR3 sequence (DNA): TGTGCCAGCAGTTTGAGACAGCCTCAACGCTCTGGGGCCAACGTCCTGACTTTC.

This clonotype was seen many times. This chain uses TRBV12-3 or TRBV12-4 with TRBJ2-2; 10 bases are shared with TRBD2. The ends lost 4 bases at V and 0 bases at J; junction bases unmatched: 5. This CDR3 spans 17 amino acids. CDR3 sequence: CASSSRLAGSNTGELFF. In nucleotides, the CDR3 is TGTGCCAGCAGTTCCCGACTAGCGGGTTCGAACACCGGGGAGCTGTTTTTT.

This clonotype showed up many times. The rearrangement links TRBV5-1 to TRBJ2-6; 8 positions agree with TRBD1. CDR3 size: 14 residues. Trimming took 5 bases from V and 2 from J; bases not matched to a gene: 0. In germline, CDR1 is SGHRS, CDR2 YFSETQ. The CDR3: CASRDRAGANVLTF. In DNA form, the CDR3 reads TGCGCCAGCAGGGACAGGGCTGGGGCCAACGTCCTGACTTTC.

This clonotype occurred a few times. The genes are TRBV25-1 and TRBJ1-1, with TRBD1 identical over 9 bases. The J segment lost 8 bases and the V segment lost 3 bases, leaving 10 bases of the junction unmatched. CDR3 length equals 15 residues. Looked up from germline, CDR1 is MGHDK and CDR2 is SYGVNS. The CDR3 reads CASSEPQGAIPEAFF. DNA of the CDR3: TGTGCCAGCAGTGAGCCACAGGGGGCGATTCCCGAAGCTTTCTTT.

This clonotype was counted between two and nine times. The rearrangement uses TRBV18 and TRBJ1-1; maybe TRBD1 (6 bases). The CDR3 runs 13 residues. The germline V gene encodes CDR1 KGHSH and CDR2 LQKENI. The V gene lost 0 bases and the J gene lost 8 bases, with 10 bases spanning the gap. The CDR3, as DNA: TGTGCCAGCTCACCACCGGGCGGGGGCGAAGCTTTCTTT. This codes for CASSPPGGGEAFF.

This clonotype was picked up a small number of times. This CDR3 is CASSLAQGYEKLFF. The CDR3 nucleotides are TGTGCCAGCAGCTTGGCACAGGGCTATGAAAAACTGTTTTTT. The rearrangement links TRBV5-6 to TRBJ1-4, with a possible D match to TRBD1 (6 bases). The V end was cut by 0 bases, the J end by 6 bases, with 9 bases between. The length of the CDR3 is 14 residues. Per germline, CDR1 SGHDT and CDR2 YYEEEE.

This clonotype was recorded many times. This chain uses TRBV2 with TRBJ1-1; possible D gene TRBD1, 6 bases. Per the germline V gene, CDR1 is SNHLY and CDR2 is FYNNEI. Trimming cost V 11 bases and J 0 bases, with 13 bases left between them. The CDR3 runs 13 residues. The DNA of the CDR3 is TGTGCCCCCCGGGGGCGCATGAACACTGAAGCTTTCTTT. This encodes CAPRGRMNTEAFF.